Listed here is a single T cell receptor beta chain. This sample is drawn from a study of blood T cell repertoires in COVID-19. Study information: Whether acute or convalescent, the COVID-19 samples came from the United States, Italy and Spain.

The V gene lost 2 bases and the J gene lost 8 bases, with 16 bases spanning the gap. Germline lookup yields CDR1 SGHNT and CDR2 YENEEA. The CDR3 spans 15 residues. TCRdb keeps only in-frame clones here, not all; method: immunoSEQ multiplex PCR. The sample lists approximately 260,000 clones; roughly nine tenths were seen once. This chain uses TRBV11-3 with TRBJ1-3, with D perhaps matching TRBD1 (6 bases). The clonotype comes from a man aged 18-30 years with active or convalescent COVID-19. The sequenced sample was peripheral blood. The CDR3 spells CASSLSSRGVDTIYF. In DNA form, the CDR3 reads TGTGCCAGCAGCTTAAGTTCCAGGGGAGTTGACACCATATATTTT. Full variable domain (missing parts from reference TRBV11-3 and TRBJ1-3): EAGVVQSPRYKIIEKKQPVAFWCNPISGHNTLYWYLQNLGQGPELLIRYENEEAVDDSQLPKDRFSAERLKGVDSTLKIQPAELGDSAVYLCASSLSSRGVDTIYFGEGSWLTVV.